What follows are 32 T cell receptor beta chains derived from one specimen sequenced in a study of spatial heterogeneity in lung cancer. TCRdb used MiXCR to reprocess the 5' RACE reads, holding one entry per CDR3 protein. There are about 12,000 distinct CDR3 sequences in the sample; approximately 4% occur only once, and roughly 45% lies in the top ten. The time point here: sample taken at primary tumor resection. The sequencing used PBMCs, collected at surgery. These receptors all come from a male donor with early-stage non-small cell lung cancer.

The table lists this clonotype with a few counts. CDR3 protein: CASNDRQGSTGELFF. The CDR3 nucleotides are TGTGCCAGCAACGACAGGCAGGGAAGCACCGGGGAGCTGTTTTTT. This chain links TRBV6-2 or TRBV6-3 with TRBJ2-2; possible D gene TRBD1, 6 bases. The germline CDR1 and CDR2 sequences are MNHEY and SVGEGT. With 7 bases removed from V and 4 bases from J, the gap between germline ends came to 16 bases. The CDR3 covers 15 residues.

This clonotype was recorded at least ten times. As DNA, the CDR3 is TGTGCCAGGGGGACTAGCGGGGCCTCCTACGAGCAGTACTTC. Residues: CARGTSGASYEQYF. The chain combines TRBV2 with TRBJ2-7, with 13 bases aligning to TRBD2. CDR3 size: 14 residues. Per the germline V gene, CDR1 is SNHLY and CDR2 is FYNNEI. J was trimmed by 0 bases and V by 9 bases; bases with no gene match: 2.

Ten or more counts support this clonotype. This chain uses TRBV20-1 with TRBJ1-1, with a possible D match to TRBD1 (6 bases). The CDR3 is 13 residues long. Trimming stripped 6 bases from V and 0 bases from J, with 11 bases between. Germline V gives CDR1 DFQATT, CDR2 SNEGSKA (reference sequence). The CDR3 reads CSAGQSMNTEAFF. The CDR3 DNA sequence: TGCAGTGCCGGACAGTCCATGAACACTGAAGCTTTCTTT.

In its sample, this clonotype was seen many times. The chain is built from TRBV20-1 and TRBJ2-3; D gene unclear. Germline V gene sequence: CDR1 DFQATT, CDR2 SNEGSKA (reference sequence). CDR3 size: 14 residues. The germline V and J ends were trimmed by 0 bases and 2 bases, with 9 bases remaining between them. The CDR3 loop reads CSAREFTITDTQYF. As DNA, the CDR3 is TGCAGTGCTAGAGAATTTACGATCACAGATACGCAGTATTTT.

Many counts were recorded for this clonotype. This rearrangement joins TRBV29-1 to TRBJ2-1, with TRBD2 matching 14 bases. This CDR3 contains 13 residues. The V gene end was trimmed by 6 bases and the J gene end by 10 bases; junction bases not matched to a gene: 5. CDR1 and CDR2 from the germline V gene are SQVTM and ANQGSEA. The CDR3 region is CSVLGLAGEEQFF. For the CDR3, the DNA is TGCAGCGTCCTGGGACTAGCGGGAGAAGAGCAGTTCTTC.

This clonotype was picked up many times. The genes are TRBV7-2 and TRBJ2-3; 7 nucleotides align to TRBD2. J was trimmed by 4 bases and V by 3 bases; bases with no gene match: 4. This CDR3 spans 14 amino acids. Germline V gene lookup returns CDR1 SGHTA and CDR2 FQGNSA. The CDR3 loop reads CASSLGTTADTQYF. For the CDR3, the DNA is TGTGCCAGCAGCTTGGGGACTACCGCAGATACGCAGTATTTT.

In this sample, this clonotype turned up many times. The chain is built from TRBV2 and TRBJ2-3; 7 bases line up with TRBD2. V lost 8 bases to trimming and J lost 1 base; unmatched junction nucleotides: 6. Germline V gene sequence: CDR1 SNHLY, CDR2 FYNNEI. The length of the CDR3 is 14 residues. The CDR3 DNA sequence: TGTGCCAGCCTGGAGCGGGAAGGCACAGATACGCAGTATTTT. Amino acids: CASLEREGTDTQYF.

V gene TRBV7-9 combines with J gene TRBJ1-1, with D perhaps matching TRBD1 (6 bases). Per the germline V gene, CDR1 is SEHNR and CDR2 is FQNEAQ (reference sequence). The CDR3 is 14 residues long. V dropped 3 bases and J dropped 1 base, with 9 bases sitting between them. The CDR3 loop reads CASSLGAANTEAFF. The DNA of the CDR3 is TGTGCCAGCAGCTTGGGGGCTGCGAACACTGAAGCTTTCTTT.

The table lists this clonotype with many counts. V is TRBV7-3 and J is TRBJ2-1; 8 bases fit TRBD2. Germline V lookup: CDR1 SGHTA, CDR2 FQGTGA. Unmatched junction bases numbered 6, after V lost 5 bases and J lost 9 bases. This CDR3 has 13 residues. CDR3 loop: CASSPGLVSEQFF. CDR3 nucleotide sequence: TGTGCCAGCAGCCCGGGACTAGTAAGTGAGCAGTTCTTC.

This clonotype was seen ten or more times. The V call is TRBV4-1, the J call TRBJ2-3; 8 bases align to TRBD1. V shed 1 base, J shed 6 bases, and the junction held 6 bases outside the gene matches. The CDR3 runs 15 residues. Germline CDR1 is MGHRA and CDR2 is YSYEKL. The CDR3 region has the DNA TGCGCCAGCAGCCAAGTCTCAGGGGGCGGTGATACGCAGTATTTT. Its protein is CASSQVSGGGDTQYF.

This clonotype was found many times. The V and J genes are TRBV5-1 and TRBJ2-2; TRBD1 aligns across 8 bases. J gave up 4 bases and V 5 bases, and 7 bases lay outside the gene matches. From germline, CDR1 is SGHRS and CDR2 YFSETQ. The CDR3 runs 15 residues. In nucleotides, the CDR3 is TGCGCCAGCAGAATGCAGGGGGCGGCCACCGGGGAGCTGTTTTTT. It encodes CASRMQGAATGELFF.

The chain links TRBV6-1 to TRBJ1-4; 7 nucleotides line up with TRBD1. CDR1 and CDR2 from the germline V gene are MNHNS and SASEGT. The CDR3 is 15 residues long. The junction had 13 bases not matched to a gene; V was cut back by 8 bases and J by 7 bases. CDR3 loop: CASHPQGGAGEKLFF. The CDR3, as DNA: TGTGCCAGCCATCCCCAAGGGGGCGCGGGTGAAAAACTGTTTTTT.

At least ten counts were recorded for this clonotype. The gene calls are TRBV5-6 and TRBJ1-2; D is undetermined. CDR3 length equals 15 residues. Germline-derived CDR1 and CDR2 are SGHDT and YYEEEE. V shed 0 bases and J shed 7 bases, with 16 bases lying between them. The CDR3: CASSLDEGRISGYTF. As DNA, the CDR3 is TGTGCCAGCAGCTTGGACGAGGGCAGGATCAGTGGCTACACCTTC.

There are a few counts of this clonotype. The CDR3 sequence: CASSQTSGRQFF. The CDR3 DNA reads as TGTGCCAGCAGCCAGACTAGCGGGAGGCAGTTCTTC. The chain couples TRBV7-9 to TRBJ2-1; TRBD2 agrees at 12 bases. The CDR3 is 12 amino acids. The V and J ends lost 5 bases and 12 bases, in that order; junction bases with no gene match: 2. Germline V gene data show CDR1 as SEHNR and CDR2 as FQNEAQ (reference sequence).

In its sample, this clonotype was seen a few times. The rearrangement joins TRBV15 to TRBJ1-1; no definite D call. Germline CDR1 is LNHNV and CDR2 is YYDKDF (reference sequence). CDR3 length equals 14 residues. V gave up 1 base and J gave up 2 bases, with 8 bases separating them. CDR3 coding DNA: TGTGCCACCAGCAGAGGCAAGTTTAACACTGAAGCTTTCTTT. The encoded protein is CATSRGKFNTEAFF.

This clonotype was seen repeatedly, ten times or more. The chain's CDR3 is CASSTGQGLNEKLFF. CDR3 nucleotides: TGTGCCAGTAGTACCGGACAGGGGCTTAATGAAAAACTGTTTTTT. This chain links TRBV19 with TRBJ1-4; 9 nucleotides line up with TRBD1. CDR3 size: 15 residues. The germline CDR1 and CDR2 sequences are LNHDA and SQIVND (reference sequence). J gave up 4 bases and V 4 bases, and 4 bases lay outside the gene matches. Full variable domain (missing parts from reference TRBV19 and TRBJ1-4): DGGITQSPKYLFRKEGQNVTLSCEQNLNHDAMYWYRQDPGQGLRLIYYSQIVNDFQKGDIAEGYSVSREKKESFPLTVTSAQKNPTAFYLCASSTGQGLNEKLFFGSGTQLSVL.

This clonotype was counted many times. The V gene is TRBV2, the J gene TRBJ2-2, with TRBD2 as a possible D gene (5 bases). Trimming left V 7 bases short and J 8 bases short, with 17 bases between. The germline V gene encodes CDR1 SNHLY and CDR2 FYNNEI. The CDR3 consists of 14 residues. CDR3 residues: CASTKSWESGELFF. Here the CDR3 DNA reads TGTGCCAGCACCAAAAGTTGGGAGTCAGGGGAGCTGTTTTTT.

This clonotype was observed at least ten times. The rearrangement uses TRBV5-1 and TRBJ1-1; the D is unclear. Deletions cut 4 bases from V and 3 bases from J, with 13 bases between. Germline-derived CDR1 and CDR2 are SGHRS and YFSETQ. This CDR3 comprises 14 residues. CDR3 nucleotide sequence: TGCGCCAGCAGCCTGGGCCGGGAGCACACTGAAGCTTTCTTT. Its translation is CASSLGREHTEAFF.

This clonotype came up many times. The rearrangement joins TRBV4-3 to TRBJ1-5; no firm D call. Trimming removed 1 base at V and 7 bases at J, with 8 bases between. The CDR3 sequence is 13 residues long. CDR1 and CDR2 (germline): LGHNA, YSLEER. The CDR3 loop is CASSQAVRQPQHF. CDR3 in DNA: TGCGCCAGCAGCCAAGCAGTAAGACAGCCCCAGCATTTT.

This clonotype was picked up a small number of times. Being one base from a much bigger clone, this may be a read error. The rearrangement links TRBV20-1 to TRBJ1-6; 9 bases map to TRBD1. The CDR3 has 13 residues. The germline V gene has CDR1 DFQATT and CDR2 SNEGSKA (reference sequence). The CDR3 reads CGAADRGRSPLHF. CDR3 nucleotide sequence: TGCGGTGCCGCGGACAGGGGAAGATCACCCCTCCACTTT.

The rearrangement links TRBV11-2 to TRBJ1-4; D remains ambiguous. Trimming took 1 base from V and 0 from J, leaving 9 bases between them. From germline, CDR1 is SGHAT and CDR2 FQNNGV. This CDR3 is built from 16 residues. The CDR3 coding sequence is TGTGCCAGCAGCTTAGCATCGGTAGCAACTAATGAAAAACTGTTTTTT. Translated, it gives CASSLASVATNEKLFF.

This clonotype was counted at least ten times. The V call is TRBV20-1, the J call TRBJ2-7; D tentatively reads TRBD1 or TRBD2 (5 bases each). Deletions cut 6 bases from V and 3 bases from J, with 21 bases between. Germline lookup yields CDR1 DFQATT and CDR2 SNEGSKA (reference sequence). The CDR3 is 15 amino acids. The CDR3 is CSAQDPSWGNYEQYF. In DNA, the CDR3 is TGCAGTGCCCAGGACCCAAGTTGGGGGAACTACGAGCAGTACTTC.

This clonotype was found many times. The chain employs TRBV18 and TRBJ1-4, with a tentative D call TRBD1 (5 bases). Trimming stripped 2 bases from V and 6 bases from J, with 13 bases between. The CDR3 length is 15 residues. The germline V gene encodes CDR1 KGHSH and CDR2 LQKENI. This CDR3 reads CASSPTGTWHEKLFF. The CDR3 DNA sequence: TGTGCCAGCTCACCAACCGGGACTTGGCATGAAAAACTGTTTTTT.

The rearrangement joins TRBV25-1 to TRBJ1-2; maybe TRBD1 (6 bases). The V end was cut by 7 bases, the J end by 4 bases, with 16 bases between. The CDR3 sequence is 14 residues long. Germline V gene data show CDR1 as MGHDK and CDR2 as SYGVNS. The CDR3, as DNA: TGTGCCAGCATGCCGCCAGGGGTCGGCTATGGCTACACCTTC. Residues: CASMPPGVGYGYTF.

This sequence joins TRBV6-2 or TRBV6-3 and TRBJ1-1, with D possibly matching TRBD1 (6 bases). CDR1 is MNHEY and CDR2 is SVGEGT in the germline V gene. This CDR3 has 17 amino acids. The V and J ends lost 8 bases and 4 bases respectively, with 26 bases between them. The CDR3 DNA follows: TGTGCCAGCCGCCCCCGCCGGTCAGGGGCGGTGAGCACTGAAGCTTTCTTT. Translating it yields CASRPRRSGAVSTEAFF.

This clonotype was observed many times. J is TRBJ2-3 and V is TRBV6-5; TRBD2 matches 11 bases. CDR1 is MNHEY and CDR2 is SVGAGI in the germline V gene. The V gene end was trimmed by 6 bases and the J gene end by 6 bases; junction bases not matched to a gene: 17. CDR3 size: 18 residues. This chain's CDR3 is CASRTPSSGRVRSDTQYF. The CDR3 DNA follows: TGTGCCAGCAGAACCCCGAGTAGCGGGAGGGTCAGGTCCGATACGCAGTATTTT.

This clonotype was seen ten or more times. The chain links TRBV4-3 to TRBJ2-1; no definite D call. The CDR3 length is 16 residues. Per germline, CDR1 LGHNA and CDR2 YSLEER. Deletions cut 0 bases from V and 0 bases from J, with 9 bases between. CDR3: CASSQDRLGSYNEQFF. The CDR3 region has the DNA TGCGCCAGCAGCCAAGATCGGTTAGGCTCCTACAATGAGCAGTTCTTC.

This clonotype was seen at least ten times. At one end, the junction sequence differs from germline, possibly due to a read error. CDR3 sequence reads: CASSVAENRPQHF. CDR3 nucleotide sequence: TGTGCCAGCAGTGTCGCCGAGAATCGGCCCCAGCATTTT. J is TRBJ1-5 and V is TRBV12-3 or TRBV12-4; D remains ambiguous. The CDR3 covers 13 residues.

This clonotype was recorded many times. The J gene is TRBJ2-1, the V gene TRBV4-3, with D maybe TRBD1 (5 bases). Germline V gives CDR1 LGHNA, CDR2 YSLEER. This CDR3 region has 14 residues. Between the trimmed V and J ends, which lost 0 bases and 8 bases, there was a span of 11 bases. Here the CDR3 reads CASSQDGRVDEQFF. Here the CDR3 DNA reads TGCGCCAGCAGCCAAGATGGCAGGGTGGATGAGCAGTTCTTC.

This clonotype was seen ten or more times. The chain joins TRBV19 to TRBJ2-7, with 8 bases that match TRBD2. In germline, CDR1 is LNHDA, CDR2 SQIVND (reference sequence). V lost 5 bases and J lost 7; bases outside the gene matches: 10. The CDR3 sequence is 14 residues long. The CDR3 loop is CASSRLATVREQYF. CDR3 DNA: TGTGCCAGTAGTCGACTAGCGACGGTGAGGGAGCAGTACTTC.

This clonotype was recorded at least ten times. The rearrangement joins TRBV5-1 to TRBJ2-3; 10 positions match TRBD2. CDR1 is SGHRS and CDR2 is YFSETQ in the germline V gene. With V trimmed by 4 bases and J by 5 bases, 7 bases remained unmatched. This CDR3 spans 15 amino acids. The CDR3 DNA reads as TGCGCCAGCAGCCCCACTATAGCGGGAGGAGATACGCAGTATTTT. Translation gives CASSPTIAGGDTQYF.

Only a few counts were recorded for this clonotype. J is TRBJ1-6 and V is TRBV27; TRBD1 matches 10 bases. The J segment lost 10 bases and the V segment lost 6 bases, leaving 6 bases of the junction unmatched. Per the germline V gene, CDR1 is MNHEY and CDR2 is SMNVEV (reference sequence). This CDR3 region has 14 residues. The CDR3 here is CASRRQGAGSPLHF. Written as DNA, the CDR3 is TGTGCCAGCAGGAGACAGGGGGCTGGATCACCCCTCCACTTT.